The 18 T cell receptor beta chains presented below share a single source sample, sequenced in a study of naive and memory T cell subsets. The SP2 primer and nested alpha and beta constant region primers amplified ligated cDNA in four rounds. TCRdb analysed the UMI-ligation and nested PCR reads with MiXCR anew, one entry per CDR3 protein. The table includes about 37,000 distinct CDR3 sequences, around 10% detected once. As to treatment: skin biopsy from PPD injection site in Mantoux-positive individual. A UMI-containing oligonucleotide was joined by 3' ligation to the TCR cDNA template. The sequencing used skin, collected from a tuberculin skin test site. The receptors shown here come from an adult in good health.

This clonotype has just a few counts. This chain uses TRBV12-3 or TRBV12-4 with TRBJ1-5, with 7 bases matching TRBD1. V shed 2 bases, J shed 7 bases, and the junction held 11 bases outside the gene matches. CDR3 length: 16 residues. The CDR3 is CASSLRVTGSHQPQHF. CDR3 in DNA: TGTGCCAGCAGTTTAAGGGTGACAGGGAGCCACCAGCCCCAGCATTTT.

This clonotype has ten or more counts. The V and J genes are TRBV24-1 and TRBJ2-6, with D unclear. V lost 9 bases, J lost 2 bases, and 22 bases lay in between. Germline CDR1 and CDR2: KGHDR and SFDVKD. The CDR3 has 18 amino acids. In DNA, the CDR3 is TGTGCCACCGCTTCGTCCATTCGGACGGACGCTGGGGCCAACGTCCTGACTTTC. Residues: CATASSIRTDAGANVLTF.

This clonotype has at least ten counts. The chain has TRBV7-6 and TRBJ2-5; 9 positions match TRBD2. V was clipped by 3 bases and J by 7 bases; unmatched bases: 12. Germline loops: CDR1 SGHVS, CDR2 FNYEAQ. This CDR3 has 16 amino acids. CDR3: CASSLESSGRKGTQYF. The CDR3 coding sequence is TGTGCCAGCAGCTTGGAATCAAGCGGGAGGAAAGGGACCCAGTACTTC.

In this sample, this clonotype turned up a few times. The V gene is TRBV25-1, the J gene TRBJ2-5, with 10 positions matching TRBD2. Per the germline V gene, CDR1 is MGHDK and CDR2 is SYGVNS. V was pared by 2 bases and J by 4 bases, with 4 bases of the junction left unmatched. This CDR3 comprises 15 residues. The CDR3: CASSEPSGSSETQYF. The CDR3 DNA reads TGTGCCAGCAGTGAACCTAGCGGGAGCTCAGAGACCCAGTACTTC.

The table lists this clonotype with a few counts. The chain recombines TRBV5-1 with TRBJ2-3; the match to TRBD1 covers 8 bases. The CDR3 runs to 15 residues. V lost 3 bases and J lost 3; bases outside the gene matches: 6. Germline V gene data show CDR1 as SGHRS and CDR2 as YFSETQ. The CDR3 is CASSSWTGTTDTQYF. The CDR3 coding sequence is TGCGCCAGCAGCTCATGGACAGGGACGACAGATACGCAGTATTTT.

This clonotype was counted a few times. V usage is TRBV20-1 and J usage is TRBJ2-2; 16 bases match TRBD2. From germline, CDR1 is DFQATT and CDR2 SNEGSKA (reference sequence). V shed 5 bases and J 7 bases; nucleotides not matched to a gene: 10. This CDR3 has 17 residues. CDR3 sequence (DNA): TGCAGTGCTTTCACCGGGACTAGCGGGAGGGCCATCGGGGAGCTGTTTTTT. Encoded protein: CSAFTGTSGRAIGELFF.

By frequency in the sample, this clonotype is medium-sized. V usage is TRBV12-3 or TRBV12-4 and J usage is TRBJ2-7; TRBD1 matches 9 bases. The CDR3 loop spans 11 amino acids. After removal of 5 bases from V and 12 bases from J, the junction contained 5 bases not matched to a gene. CDR3 sequence reads: CASSDRDRVYF. The CDR3 coding sequence is TGTGCCAGCAGTGATAGGGACAGGGTGTACTTC.

The chain links TRBV29-1 to TRBJ1-3, with D possibly matching TRBD1 (5 bases). The CDR3 loop spans 13 amino acids. V dropped 0 bases and J dropped 4 bases, with 7 bases sitting between them. Germline V gene lookup returns CDR1 SQVTM and CDR2 ANQGSEA. CDR3 sequence: CSVEERQGNTIYF. The CDR3 region has the DNA TGCAGCGTTGAAGAGCGACAGGGAAACACCATATATTTT.

Many counts were recorded for this clonotype. One base away lies a much larger clone, so this may be a sequencing read error. The chain couples TRBV20-1 to TRBJ2-5; 12 bases are shared with TRBD2. The V gene's germline CDR1 is DFQATT and CDR2 SNEGSKA (reference sequence). The CDR3 extends over 15 amino acids. After removal of 6 bases from V and 4 bases from J, the junction contained 9 bases not matched to a gene. Written as DNA, the CDR3 is TGCAGTGCACCTCTAGCGGGGGGGCGTCCAGAGACCCAGTACTTC. Its protein is CSAPLAGGRPETQYF.

This clonotype was seen many times. The J gene is TRBJ1-1, the V gene TRBV12-3 or TRBV12-4, with 8 bases identical to TRBD1. This CDR3 region has 14 residues. J gave up 3 bases and V 5 bases, and 5 bases lay outside the gene matches. The CDR3 sequence is CASSPQTGDTEAFF. CDR3 sequence (DNA): TGTGCCAGCAGTCCTCAGACAGGGGACACTGAAGCTTTCTTT.

The rearrangement joins TRBV12-3 or TRBV12-4 to TRBJ1-2, with D possibly matching TRBD1 (5 bases). The length of the CDR3 is 12 residues. With 4 bases removed from V and 4 bases from J, the gap between germline ends came to 7 bases. The CDR3 here is CASSSTVYGYTF. CDR3 DNA sequence: TGTGCCAGCAGTTCGACAGTCTATGGCTACACCTTC.

This clonotype appeared many times. The chain links TRBV7-3 to TRBJ1-2; no firm D call. Trimming cost V 0 bases and J 7 bases, with 12 bases left between them. The CDR3 is 14 residues long. Germline V gene lookup returns CDR1 SGHTA and CDR2 FQGTGA. CDR3 in DNA: TGTGCCAGCAGCTTAACACGACAAGGTGGTGGCTACACCTTC. This translates into CASSLTRQGGGYTF. Supplemented by reference TRBV7-3 and TRBJ1-2, the full variable domain reads GAGVSQTPSNKVTEKGKYVELRCDPISGHTALYWYRQSLGQGPEFLIYFQGTGAADDSGLPNDRFFAVRPEGSVSTLKIQRTERGDSAVYLCASSLTRQGGGYTFGSGTRLTVV.

The chain uses TRBV6-1 and TRBJ2-3, with TRBD1 as a possible D gene (6 bases). V was cut by 7 bases and J by 5 bases, with 22 bases left in between. This CDR3 has 16 amino acids. The V gene's germline CDR1 is MNHNS and CDR2 SASEGT. CDR3 in amino acids: CASKALGGRGLDTQYF. In nucleotides, the CDR3 is TGTGCCAGCAAAGCCCTTGGGGGCAGGGGCCTAGATACGCAGTATTTT.

At least ten counts were recorded for this clonotype. The genes are TRBV20-1 and TRBJ2-1; 8 bases are shared with TRBD1. CDR3 length: 13 amino acids. V shed 1 base, J shed 8 bases, and the junction held 4 bases outside the gene matches. CDR1 and CDR2 (germline): DFQATT, SNEGSKA (reference sequence). CDR3 amino acids: CSARVRTGYEQFF. CDR3 DNA: TGCAGTGCTAGAGTCAGGACAGGGTATGAGCAGTTCTTC.

This clonotype showed up many times. The V call is TRBV10-3, the J call TRBJ2-3; D is possibly TRBD2 (5 bases). V lost 0 bases, J lost 4 bases, and 14 bases lay in between. Germline loops: CDR1 ENHRY, CDR2 SYGVKD. This CDR3 comprises 16 residues. Written as DNA, the CDR3 is TGTGCCATCAGTGAGTCGGGTAGCGTTGTGGCAGATACGCAGTATTTT. Translation: CAISESGSVVADTQYF.

By share of the sample, this clonotype is medium-sized. The V and J genes are TRBV29-1 and TRBJ2-1; the match to TRBD1 covers 8 bases. The CDR3 is 15 amino acids. Germline V gene sequence: CDR1 SQVTM, CDR2 ANQGSEA. After removal of 3 bases from V and 4 bases from J, the junction contained 8 bases not matched to a gene. The CDR3 DNA reads as TGCAGCGTTGATGGGGGAGACAGGGGATACAATGAGCAGTTCTTC. Residues: CSVDGGDRGYNEQFF.

In its sample, this clonotype was seen a few times. The chain links TRBV7-2 to TRBJ2-2, with D hard to call. This CDR3 is 13 amino acids long. Germline values: CDR1 SGHTA, CDR2 FQGNSA. V was pared by 7 bases and J by 3 bases, with 9 bases between. For the CDR3, the DNA is TGTGCCAGCACCCACCTCTACACCGGGGAGCTGTTTTTT. Translating gives CASTHLYTGELFF. The variable domain in full, completed from reference TRBV7-2 and TRBJ2-2, reads GAGVSQSPSNKVTEKGKDVELRCDPISGHTALYWYRQSLGQGLEFLIYFQGNSAPDKSGLPSDRFSAERTGGSVSTLTIQRTQQEDSAVYLCASTHLYTGELFFGEGSRLTVL.

There are many counts of this clonotype. V is TRBV10-1 and J is TRBJ2-1; 7 bases fit TRBD2. The CDR3 runs to 16 residues. In germline, CDR1 is WNHNN, CDR2 SYGVQD (reference sequence). Germline trimming cut 1 base from V and 1 base from J; bases unmatched to any gene: 4. As DNA, the CDR3 is TGCGCCAGCAGTGAGTGGACTAGAATTTCCTACAATGAGCAGTTCTTC. It specifies CASSEWTRISYNEQFF.